The clone carrying this T cell receptor beta chain was detected many times. As yet, its antigen is unknown. The memory fraction was CD4+CD45RO+CD25- cells. The study, taken as a whole, reports: Tumor Tregs overlapped most with tumor, then blood, naive CD4+ cells. The TCR gene usage of tumor memory CD4+ T cells clustered together with blood and lymph node memory CD4+ cells and with lymph node naive CD4+ cells.

The CDR3 extends over 15 amino acids. V lost 6 bases and J lost 2, with 17 bases in between. Germline values: CDR1 SGHTA, CDR2 FQGNSA. Semi-nested PCR with Nested Universal Primer A followed constant-region reverse priming of full-length variable regions. MiXCR, run by TCRdb on the 5' RACE reads, gives a single entry per CDR3 protein. The data hold 50,000 to 80,000 distinct CDR3 sequences, with approximately 23% observed a single time. Sequences were obtained from memory CD4+ T cells sorted from a lymph node. The subset denotes: memory CD4+ T cells, CD4+CD45RO+CD25-. The sequence came from a female donor with breast cancer. The chain carries TRBV7-2 and TRBJ2-7, with TRBD2 as a possible D gene (6 bases). CDR3 in amino acids: CASSQAGGKAYEQYF. The DNA for the CDR3 is TGTGCCAGCAGTCAAGCCGGCGGGAAGGCCTACGAGCAGTACTTC.